Below, 15 T cell receptor beta chains from the same sample are listed, as sequenced in a study of shared clonotypes between healthy human individuals. CD8 cells classed as naive were CD45RO-negative and positively selected for CCR7, excluding terminally differentiated effector memory CD45RA+ cells. The table came from immunoSEQ multiplex PCR; TCRdb's copy has only in-frame clones and leaves some out. This repertoire shows more than 2 million clones, approximately 95% found once; its top ten account for about 1.1%. Input material: naive CD8+ T cells sorted from blood. Source of these receptors: a man aged 18-30 years in good health.

This clone was detected only a few times. The chain links TRBV10-3 to TRBJ1-3; D is uncertain. This CDR3 has 15 amino acids. Trimming cost V 2 bases and J 0 bases, with 8 bases left between them. Germline CDR1 is ENHRY and CDR2 is SYGVKD. CDR3 sequence reads: CAISEGFLSGNTIYF. In DNA, the CDR3 is TGTGCCATCAGTGAGGGGTTCCTCTCTGGAAACACCATATATTTT.

V and J are TRBV27 and TRBJ2-5; 8 positions agree with TRBD2. V trimming: 5 bases; J trimming: 5 bases; junction bases outside the gene matches: 13. Germline V gives CDR1 MNHEY, CDR2 SMNVEV (reference sequence). This CDR3 has 16 residues. The CDR3 nucleotides read TGTGCCAGCAGTCCGTCAGCGGGGGAGCTCCCTGAGACCCAGTACTTC. It yields the protein CASSPSAGELPETQYF.

The chain carries TRBV5-1 and TRBJ1-1, with TRBD1 as a possible D gene (5 bases). Looked up from germline, CDR1 is SGHRS and CDR2 is YFSETQ. The CDR3 is 15 amino acids. The germline V and J ends were trimmed by 4 bases and 3 bases, with 16 bases remaining between them. The CDR3: CASSGDGLEDTEAFF. The CDR3 region has the DNA TGCGCCAGCAGCGGGGACGGGCTCGAAGACACTGAAGCTTTCTTT.

This chain links TRBV30 with TRBJ2-7; TRBD1 agrees at 12 bases. The V segment lost 2 bases and the J segment 5 bases; nucleotides outside the gene matches: 7. The germline V gene has CDR1 GTSNPN and CDR2 SVGIG (reference sequence). CDR3 length: 15 residues. Written as DNA, the CDR3 is TGTGCCTGGAGTAGGGTCGGGACAGGGGGCGACGAGCAGTACTTC. It yields the protein CAWSRVGTGGDEQYF.

V is TRBV4-2 and J is TRBJ2-1, with TRBD2 as a possible D gene (7 bases). Germline-derived CDR1 and CDR2 are LGHNA and YNFKEQ. The CDR3 runs 16 residues. Trimming pared 0 bases from V and 4 bases from J, leaving 13 bases between. The chain's CDR3 is CASSQEGRGPYNEQFF. The DNA of the CDR3 is TGTGCCAGCAGCCAAGAGGGGCGGGGGCCGTACAATGAGCAGTTCTTC.

The chain uses TRBV7-3 and TRBJ2-5; 8 bases line up with TRBD2. This CDR3 is 17 amino acids long. J lost 3 bases, V lost 5 bases, and 14 bases had no gene match. Per the germline V gene, CDR1 is SGHTA and CDR2 is FQGTGA. The CDR3 loop is CASSPLPGLGFEETQYF. CDR3 nucleotide sequence: TGTGCCAGCAGCCCTCTTCCGGGACTAGGATTCGAAGAGACCCAGTACTTC.

The chain couples TRBV7-6 to TRBJ2-7; TRBD1 matches at 7 bases. With 3 bases clipped from V and 6 bases from J, the junction kept 5 bases outside the gene matches. The CDR3 loop spans 13 amino acids. Germline values: CDR1 SGHVS, CDR2 FNYEAQ. CDR3 DNA: TGTGCCAGCAGCTTCGGGACAGCCGGCGAGCAGTACTTC. Translation: CASSFGTAGEQYF.

The V gene is TRBV13, the J gene TRBJ2-5; tentative D call: TRBD2 (6 bases). CDR1 is PRHDT, CDR2 FYEKMQ, per germline (reference sequence). V lost 5 bases, J lost 2 bases, and 12 bases lay in between. CDR3 length equals 14 residues. In DNA, the CDR3 is TGTGCCAGCAGCACGCGGGGCCCACAAGAGACCCAGTACTTC. Protein sequence: CASSTRGPQETQYF.

The gene calls are TRBV5-1 and TRBJ1-1, with a weak D call TRBD1 (5 bases). Trimming stripped 4 bases from V and 7 bases from J, with 17 bases between. CDR1 SGHRS and CDR2 YFSETQ come from the germline V gene. The CDR3 extends over 14 amino acids. The CDR3 bases are TGCGCCAGCAGCCCCCGGTGGGGGGAGGATGAAGCTTTCTTT. It specifies CASSPRWGEDEAFF.

This chain uses TRBV28 with TRBJ2-7; TRBD2 is a possible D gene (5 bases). CDR3 length: 15 amino acids. Germline CDR1 MDHEN, CDR2 SYDVKM. Trimming removed 7 bases from V and 3 bases from J, with 19 bases in between. For the CDR3, the DNA is TGTGCCAGCAACCCAACAGCCAGCGGAAACTACGAGCAGTACTTC. This gives the protein CASNPTASGNYEQYF.

This chain uses TRBV6-5 with TRBJ2-5, with D possibly matching TRBD1 (5 bases). V lost 2 bases to trimming and J lost 3 bases, with 16 bases between them. The CDR3 sequence is 16 residues long. CDR1 and CDR2 from the germline V gene are MNHEY and SVGAGI. CDR3 in amino acids: CASSYTLQGTKETQYF. The CDR3 DNA is TGTGCCAGCAGTTACACCCTCCAGGGAACTAAAGAGACCCAGTACTTC.

The V and J genes are TRBV9 and TRBJ2-1; TRBD2 matches at 12 bases. V lost 4 bases, J lost 9 bases, and 11 bases stayed unmatched. Germline V gene data show CDR1 as SGDLS and CDR2 as YYNGEE. The CDR3 covers 16 residues. The CDR3 sequence: CASSPRLAGDGGEQFF. CDR3 nucleotides: TGTGCCAGCAGCCCCCGACTAGCGGGAGACGGGGGTGAGCAGTTCTTC.

Only one count was recorded for this clone. The chain recombines TRBV4-1 with TRBJ2-5; D possibly corresponds to TRBD2 (5 bases). The V end was cut by 4 bases, the J end by 2 bases, with 14 bases between. This CDR3 comprises 15 residues. Germline V gene sequence: CDR1 MGHRA, CDR2 YSYEKL. Here the CDR3 DNA reads TGCGCCAGCAGCCGGGTCCTAAGCGGACAAGAGACCCAGTACTTC. It is translated as CASSRVLSGQETQYF.

This chain uses TRBV7-8 with TRBJ2-7; 8 bases agree with TRBD1. This CDR3 region has 16 residues. Germline V lookup: CDR1 SGHVS, CDR2 FQNEAQ. V gave up 1 base and J gave up 2 bases; unmatched junction bases: 7. This CDR3 is CASSLESGQGAYEQYF. In DNA form, the CDR3 reads TGTGCCAGCAGCTTAGAGTCCGGACAGGGTGCCTACGAGCAGTACTTC.

V usage is TRBV18 and J usage is TRBJ2-2; TRBD1 aligns across 7 bases. Trimming took 3 bases from V and 0 from J; bases not matched to a gene: 7. This CDR3 contains 17 residues. The germline gives CDR1 KGHSH, CDR2 LQKENI. CDR3 sequence: CASSPDRAMPNTGELFF. In DNA form, the CDR3 reads TGTGCCAGCTCACCTGACAGGGCGATGCCGAACACCGGGGAGCTGTTTTTT.